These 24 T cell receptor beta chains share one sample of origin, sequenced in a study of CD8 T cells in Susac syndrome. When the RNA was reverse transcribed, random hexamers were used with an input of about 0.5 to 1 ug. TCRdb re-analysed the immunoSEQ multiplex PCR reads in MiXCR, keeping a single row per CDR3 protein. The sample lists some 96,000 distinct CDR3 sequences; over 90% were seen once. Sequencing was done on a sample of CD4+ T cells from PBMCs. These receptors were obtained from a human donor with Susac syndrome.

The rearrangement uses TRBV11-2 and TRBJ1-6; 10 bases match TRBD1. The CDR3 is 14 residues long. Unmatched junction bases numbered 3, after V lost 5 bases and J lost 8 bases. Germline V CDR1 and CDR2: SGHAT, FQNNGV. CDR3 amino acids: CASSQGQGHSPLHF. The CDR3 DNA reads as TGTGCCAGCAGCCAGGGACAGGGGCATTCACCCCTCCACTTT.

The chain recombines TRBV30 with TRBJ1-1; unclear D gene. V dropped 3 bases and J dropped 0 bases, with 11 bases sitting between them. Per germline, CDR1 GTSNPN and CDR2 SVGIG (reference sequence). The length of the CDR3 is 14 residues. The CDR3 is CAWRRETVNTEAFF. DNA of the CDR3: TGTGCCTGGAGAAGGGAGACTGTGAACACTGAAGCTTTCTTT.

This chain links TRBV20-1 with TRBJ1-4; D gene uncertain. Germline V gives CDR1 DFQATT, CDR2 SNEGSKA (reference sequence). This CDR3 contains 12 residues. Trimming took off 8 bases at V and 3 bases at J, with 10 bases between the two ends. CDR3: CSPASANEKLFF. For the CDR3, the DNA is TGCAGTCCCGCCTCGGCTAATGAAAAACTGTTTTTT.

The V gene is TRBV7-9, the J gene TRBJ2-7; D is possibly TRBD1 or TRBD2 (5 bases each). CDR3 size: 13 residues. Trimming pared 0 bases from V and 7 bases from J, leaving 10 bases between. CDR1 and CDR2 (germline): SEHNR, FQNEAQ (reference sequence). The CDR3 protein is CASSLANGGEQYF. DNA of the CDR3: TGTGCCAGCAGCTTAGCGAATGGGGGTGAGCAGTACTTC.

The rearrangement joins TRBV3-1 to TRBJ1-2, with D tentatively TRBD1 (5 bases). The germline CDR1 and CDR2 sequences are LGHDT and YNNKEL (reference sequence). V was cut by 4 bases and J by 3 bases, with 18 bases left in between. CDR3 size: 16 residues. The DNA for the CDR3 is TGTGCCAGCAGCCCAGATTGGGGCAGATTTTACTATGGCTACACCTTC. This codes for CASSPDWGRFYYGYTF. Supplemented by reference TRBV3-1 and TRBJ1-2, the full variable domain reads DTAVSQTPKYLVTQMGNDKSIKCEQNLGHDTMYWYKQDSKKFLKIMFSYNNKELIINETVPNRFSPKSPDKAHLNLHINSLELGDSAVYFCASSPDWGRFYYGYTFGSGTRLTVV.

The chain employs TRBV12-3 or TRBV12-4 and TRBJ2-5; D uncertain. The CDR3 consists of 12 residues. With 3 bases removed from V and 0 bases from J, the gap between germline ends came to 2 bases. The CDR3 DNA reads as TGTGCCAGCAGTTTGTACCAAGAGACCCAGTACTTC. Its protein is CASSLYQETQYF.

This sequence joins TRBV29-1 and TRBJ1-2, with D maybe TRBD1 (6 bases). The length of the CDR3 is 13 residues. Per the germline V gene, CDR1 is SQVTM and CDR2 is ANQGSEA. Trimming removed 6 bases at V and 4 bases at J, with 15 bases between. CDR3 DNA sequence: TGCAGCGTCGGAAGGGGGGAAGGCTATGGCTACACCTTC. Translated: CSVGRGEGYGYTF.

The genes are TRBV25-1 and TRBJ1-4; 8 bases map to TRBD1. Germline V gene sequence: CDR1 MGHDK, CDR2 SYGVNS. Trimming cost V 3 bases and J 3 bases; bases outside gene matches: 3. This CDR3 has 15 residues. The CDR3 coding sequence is TGTGCCAGCAGTGACAGGGGGCTTTCTAATGAAAAACTGTTTTTT. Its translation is CASSDRGLSNEKLFF.

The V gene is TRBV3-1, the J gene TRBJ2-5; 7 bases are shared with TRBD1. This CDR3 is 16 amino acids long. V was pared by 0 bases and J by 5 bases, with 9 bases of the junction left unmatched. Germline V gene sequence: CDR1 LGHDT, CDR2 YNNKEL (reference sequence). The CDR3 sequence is CASSQDLRQGAETQYF. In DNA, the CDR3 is TGTGCCAGCAGCCAAGATCTTAGACAGGGAGCCGAGACCCAGTACTTC.

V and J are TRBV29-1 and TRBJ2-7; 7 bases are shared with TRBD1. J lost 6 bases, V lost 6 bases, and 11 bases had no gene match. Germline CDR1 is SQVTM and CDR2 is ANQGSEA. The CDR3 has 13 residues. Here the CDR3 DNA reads TGCAGCGTAACCGGGACAGTCTTGGGCGAGCAGTACTTC. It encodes CSVTGTVLGEQYF.

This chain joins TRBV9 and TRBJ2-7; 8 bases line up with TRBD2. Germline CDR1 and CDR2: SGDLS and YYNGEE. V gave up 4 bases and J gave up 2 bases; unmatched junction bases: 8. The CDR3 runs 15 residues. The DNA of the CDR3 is TGTGCCAGCAGCCCGCACTCGGGGGGGACCTACGAGCAGTACTTC. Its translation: CASSPHSGGTYEQYF. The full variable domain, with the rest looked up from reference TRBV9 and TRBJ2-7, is DSGVTQTPKHLITATGQRVTLRCSPRSGDLSVYWYQQSLDQGLQFLIQYYNGEERAKGNILERFSAQQFPDLHSELNLSSLELGDSALYFCASSPHSGGTYEQYFGPGTRLTVT.

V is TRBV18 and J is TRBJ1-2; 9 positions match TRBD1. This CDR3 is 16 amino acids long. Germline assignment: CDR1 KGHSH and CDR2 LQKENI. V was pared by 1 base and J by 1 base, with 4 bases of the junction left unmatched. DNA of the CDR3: TGTGCCAGCTCACCACGGGGACAGGGAAGTAACTATGGCTACACCTTC. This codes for CASSPRGQGSNYGYTF.

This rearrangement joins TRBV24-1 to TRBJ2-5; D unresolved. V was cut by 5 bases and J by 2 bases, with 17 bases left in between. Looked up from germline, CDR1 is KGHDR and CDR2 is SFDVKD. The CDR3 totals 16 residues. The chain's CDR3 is CATSGAGPIRQETQYF. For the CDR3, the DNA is TGTGCCACCAGTGGAGCCGGGCCCATCCGACAAGAGACCCAGTACTTC.

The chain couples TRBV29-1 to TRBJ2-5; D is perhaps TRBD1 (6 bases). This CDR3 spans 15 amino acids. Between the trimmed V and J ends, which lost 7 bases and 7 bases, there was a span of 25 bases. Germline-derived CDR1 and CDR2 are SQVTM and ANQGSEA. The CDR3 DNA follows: TGCAGCGGATCTTCGACAGGTGCCAAGGTGGGGACCCAGTACTTC. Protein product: CSGSSTGAKVGTQYF. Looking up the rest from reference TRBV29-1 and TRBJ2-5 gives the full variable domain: SAVISQKPSRDICQRGTSLTIQCQVDSQVTMMFWYRQQPGQSLTLIATANQGSEATYESGFVIDKFPISRPNLTFSTLTVSNMSPEDSSIYLCSGSSTGAKVGTQYFGPGTRLLVL.

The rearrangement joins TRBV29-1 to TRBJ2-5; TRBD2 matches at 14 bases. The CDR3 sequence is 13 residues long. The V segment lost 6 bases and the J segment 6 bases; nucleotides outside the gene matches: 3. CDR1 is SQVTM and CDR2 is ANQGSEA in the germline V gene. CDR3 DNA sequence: TGCAGCGTAGGGACTAGCGGGGGAAAGACCCAGTACTTC. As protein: CSVGTSGGKTQYF.

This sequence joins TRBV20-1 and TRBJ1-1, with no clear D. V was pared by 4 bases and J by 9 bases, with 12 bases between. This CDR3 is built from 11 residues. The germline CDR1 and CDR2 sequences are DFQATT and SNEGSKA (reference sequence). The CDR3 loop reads CSATDVLKAFF. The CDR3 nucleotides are TGCAGTGCTACAGACGTATTAAAAGCTTTCTTT.

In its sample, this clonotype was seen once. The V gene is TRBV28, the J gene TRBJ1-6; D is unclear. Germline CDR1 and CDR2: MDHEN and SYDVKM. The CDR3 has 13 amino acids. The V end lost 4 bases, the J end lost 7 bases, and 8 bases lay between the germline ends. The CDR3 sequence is CASSSGKNSPLHF. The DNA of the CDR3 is TGTGCCAGCAGTTCGGGAAAGAATTCACCCCTCCACTTT.

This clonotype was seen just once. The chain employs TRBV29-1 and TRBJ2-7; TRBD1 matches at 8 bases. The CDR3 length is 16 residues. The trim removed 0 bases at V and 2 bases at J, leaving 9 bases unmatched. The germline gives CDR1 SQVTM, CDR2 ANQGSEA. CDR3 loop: CSVEDRDRPRPYEQYF. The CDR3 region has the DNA TGCAGCGTTGAAGATAGGGACAGGCCCCGTCCCTACGAGCAGTACTTC.

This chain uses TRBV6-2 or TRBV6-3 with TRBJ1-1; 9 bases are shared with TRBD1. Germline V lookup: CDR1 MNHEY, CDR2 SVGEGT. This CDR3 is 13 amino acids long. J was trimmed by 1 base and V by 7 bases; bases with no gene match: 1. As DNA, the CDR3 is TGTGCCAGCATGGGACAGGGGAACACTGAAGCTTTCTTT. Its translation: CASMGQGNTEAFF.

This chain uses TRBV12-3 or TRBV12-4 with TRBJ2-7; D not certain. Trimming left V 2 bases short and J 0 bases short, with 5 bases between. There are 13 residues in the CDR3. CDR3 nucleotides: TGTGCCAGCAGTTTAACTAACTCCTACGAGCAGTACTTC. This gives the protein CASSLTNSYEQYF.

CDR3 residues: CASSLRGTSLGDTQYF. CDR3 bases: TGTGCCAGCAGTCTTAGGGGGACCTCCCTGGGGGATACGCAGTATTTT. The chain has TRBV28 and TRBJ2-3; D may be TRBD1 (6 bases). Trimming pared 5 bases from V and 6 bases from J, leaving 21 bases between. This CDR3 has 16 residues. CDR1 MDHEN and CDR2 SYDVKM come from the germline V gene.

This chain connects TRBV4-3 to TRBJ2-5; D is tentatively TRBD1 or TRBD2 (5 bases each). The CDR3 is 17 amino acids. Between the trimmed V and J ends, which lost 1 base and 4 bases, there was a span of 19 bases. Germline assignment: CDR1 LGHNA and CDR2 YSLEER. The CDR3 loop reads CASSQGPRDGRRETQYF. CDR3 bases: TGCGCCAGCAGCCAAGGACCCAGGGACGGGCGAAGAGAGACCCAGTACTTC.

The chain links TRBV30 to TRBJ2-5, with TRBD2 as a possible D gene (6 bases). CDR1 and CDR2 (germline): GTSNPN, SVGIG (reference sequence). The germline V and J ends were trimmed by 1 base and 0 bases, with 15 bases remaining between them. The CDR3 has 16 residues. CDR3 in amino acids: CAWSGGMGKYQETQYF. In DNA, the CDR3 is TGTGCCTGGAGTGGCGGGATGGGGAAGTACCAAGAGACCCAGTACTTC.

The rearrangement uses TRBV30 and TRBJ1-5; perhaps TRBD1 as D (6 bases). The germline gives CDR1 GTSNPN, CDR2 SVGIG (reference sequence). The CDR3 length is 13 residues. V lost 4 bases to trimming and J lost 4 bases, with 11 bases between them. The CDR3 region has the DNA TGTGCCTGGACCTCGGACAGAAATCAGCCCCAGCATTTT. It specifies CAWTSDRNQPQHF.